Described below is a single T cell receptor (beta chain) sequence and its context. Its specificity is unknown. Using immunoSEQ multiplex PCR, the repertoire was profiled, and TCRdb retains in-frame clones only, with some absent. The table records about 330,000 clones, approximately 90% of them present only once. This entry is derived from a study of cytomegalovirus exposure and HLA in healthy donors. Study observations and caveats: The study designated some 180 TCR beta chains cytomegalovirus-associated.

V lost 5 bases and J 5 bases, leaving 15 bases between the germline ends. CDR1 and CDR2 (germline): SGHTA, FQGNSA. The CDR3 is 14 residues long. J is TRBJ1-1 and V is TRBV7-2; D not certain. The sequencing input was PBMCs. This clonotype originated in a woman under 40 in good health and CMV-seropositive. Written as DNA, the CDR3 is TGTGCCAGCAGCCTCCCCTCCGGGGTGACTGAAGCTTTCTTT. It encodes CASSLPSGVTEAFF.